A single sample gave rise to the 25 T cell receptor beta chains below, sequenced in a study of regulatory T cells in long-lasting Graves disease. TCR beta libraries were built with iRepertoire HTBI primers and Arm-PCR of CDR3 regions. TCRdb recomputed calls from the multiplex PCR reads with MiXCR, one row per CDR3 protein. The table records about 450,000 distinct CDR3 sequences, approximately 16% of them present only once. Time point in this sample: newly diagnosed GD, antithyroid drugs for less than 3 months. RNA isolated from PBMCs was used to make the TCR library. The sample was also reused in another study, on T cells in Graves' hyperthyroidism and ophthalmopathy.

The sequencing used peripheral blood mononuclear cells (PBMCs), collected at new diagnosis, from a patient treated with antithyroid drugs. The receptors originated from a woman in her twenties or thirties with Graves disease.

Turning to this clonotype: It differs at one base from a far larger clone, so likely a read error. The V call is TRBV2, the J call TRBJ2-7; no reliable D call. CDR1 SNHLY and CDR2 FYNNEI come from the germline V gene. With 6 bases removed from V and 5 bases from J, the gap between germline ends came to 5 bases. The CDR3 is made up of 10 amino acids. The CDR3 coding sequence is TGTGCCAGCAGGGGCCACGAGCAGTACTTC. This translates into CASRGHEQYF.

This clonotype was detected a few times. This chain links TRBV4-3 with TRBJ1-1; D might be TRBD1 (5 bases). Trimming left V 0 bases short and J 0 bases short, with 17 bases between. Germline V CDR1 and CDR2: LGHNA, YSLEER. This CDR3 is built from 18 residues. The CDR3 DNA is TGCGCCAGCAGCCAAGATGGGTACGTAGGGGCGATGAACACTGAAGCTTTCTTT. It yields the protein CASSQDGYVGAMNTEAFF.

In its sample, this clonotype was seen many times. The CDR3 sequence: CASSRTGNTRMGEQFF. The CDR3 region has the DNA TGCGCCAGCAGCCGGACAGGCAATACGAGGATGGGCGAGCAGTTCTTC. The chain carries TRBV5-1 and TRBJ2-1, with 7 positions matching TRBD1. From germline, CDR1 is SGHRS and CDR2 YFSETQ. Germline trimming cut 4 bases from V and 10 bases from J; bases unmatched to any gene: 17. The CDR3 is made up of 16 amino acids. Variable domain in full (rest from reference TRBV5-1 and TRBJ2-1): KAGVTQTPRYLIKTRGQQVTLSCSPISGHRSVSWYQQTPGQGLQFLFEYFSETQRNKGNFPGRFSGRQFSNSRSEMNVSTLELGDSALYLCASSRTGNTRMGEQFFGPGTRLTVL.

The gene calls are TRBV27 and TRBJ1-1; D is uncertain. V was trimmed by 5 bases and J by 0 bases, leaving 10 bases between them. Germline CDR1 reads MNHEY; CDR2 reads SMNVEV (reference sequence). There are 14 residues in the CDR3. Here the CDR3 DNA reads TGTGCCAGCAGTCGTGCAGATATGAACACTGAAGCTTTCTTT. It is translated as CASSRADMNTEAFF.

This clonotype came up a few times. A read error may be the cause here, since a much bigger clone is one base away. The CDR3 does not end in the conserved phenylalanine or tryptophan, so this is likely a read error. V usage is TRBV20-1 and J usage is TRBJ2-1; 8 bases align to TRBD2. Germline V CDR1 and CDR2: DFQATT, SNEGSKA (reference sequence). The CDR3 runs to 15 residues. V was pared by 3 bases and J by 6 bases, with 10 bases of the junction left unmatched. The CDR3 is CSASPGRASRNEQFY. The CDR3 region has the DNA TGCAGTGCTAGTCCCGGGAGGGCTTCTCGCAATGAGCAGTTCTAC.

Details on this clonotype: A far bigger clonotype differs at one base, so this is likely a read error. The V gene is TRBV6-2 or TRBV6-3, the J gene TRBJ2-5; TRBD1 agrees at 9 bases. CDR1 MNHEY and CDR2 SVGEGT come from the germline V gene. The CDR3 runs 20 residues. V lost 6 bases to trimming and J lost 5 bases; unmatched junction nucleotides: 25. CDR3 sequence: CASSWLGEEPVTGGRETQYF. CDR3 bases: TGTGCCAGCAGCTGGCTGGGGGAAGAGCCCGTGACAGGGGGACGTGAGACCCAGTACTTC.

This clonotype has ten or more counts. This chain links TRBV7-2 with TRBJ2-7, with TRBD1 as a possible D gene (5 bases). V was trimmed by 4 bases and J by 1 base, leaving 11 bases between them. Germline V gene data show CDR1 as SGHTA and CDR2 as FQGNSA. CDR3 size: 14 residues. The CDR3 here is CASSSPDRSYEQYF. The CDR3 DNA reads TGTGCCAGCAGCTCACCAGACAGATCCTACGAGCAGTACTTC.

This sequence joins TRBV10-3 and TRBJ2-2, with 16 bases fitting TRBD2. This CDR3 is 18 amino acids long. The J segment lost 4 bases and the V segment lost 8 bases, leaving 10 bases of the junction unmatched. Per germline, CDR1 ENHRY and CDR2 SYGVKD. The CDR3 loop reads CAIRGTSGRAGGTGELFF. As DNA, the CDR3 is TGTGCCATCCGGGGGACTAGCGGGAGGGCCGGTGGCACCGGGGAGCTGTTTTTT.

Many counts were recorded for this clonotype. V is TRBV5-1 and J is TRBJ2-1; D is ambiguous. The germline V gene encodes CDR1 SGHRS and CDR2 YFSETQ. The CDR3 is made up of 14 amino acids. V shed 1 base and J shed 4 bases, with 9 bases lying between them. Here the CDR3 DNA reads TGCGCCAGCAGCTTGAACCACCGTTACAATGAGCAGTTCTTC. Translated, it gives CASSLNHRYNEQFF.

The sample holds many counts of this clonotype. The chain employs TRBV7-2 and TRBJ2-1; D uncertain. This CDR3 spans 15 amino acids. V was cut by 5 bases and J by 1 base, with 12 bases left in between. Germline CDR1 SGHTA, CDR2 FQGNSA. DNA for the CDR3: TGTGCCAGCAGCCCTAGGGTTATTTCCTACAATGAGCAGTTCTTC. Translated: CASSPRVISYNEQFF.

Comments on this clonotype: This may stem from a read error, because a much larger clone lies one nucleotide away. The V call is TRBV18, the J call TRBJ2-7; no clear D. Germline V CDR1 and CDR2: KGHSH, LQKENI. Deletions cut 3 bases from V and 2 bases from J, with 8 bases between. The CDR3 loop spans 13 amino acids. The DNA for the CDR3 is TGTGCCAGCTCACCTCCCTGGGCCTACGAGCAGTACTTC. It specifies CASSPPWAYEQYF. Based on the CDR3 plus reference TRBV18 and TRBJ2-7, the full variable domain is NAGVMQNPRHLVRRRGQEARLRCSPMKGHSHVYWYRQLPEEGLKFMVYLQKENIIDESGMPKERFSAEFPKEGPSILRIQQVVRGDSAAYFCASSPPWAYEQYFGPGTRLTVT.

This clonotype was found many times. This chain connects TRBV5-1 to TRBJ2-1, with no clear D. Germline values: CDR1 SGHRS, CDR2 YFSETQ. CDR3 length: 12 amino acids. The V gene lost 5 bases and the J gene lost 8 bases, with 11 bases spanning the gap. The CDR3, as DNA: TGCGCCAGCAGTGACCCACCGGATGAGCAGTTCTTC. This gives the protein CASSDPPDEQFF.

This clonotype has at least ten counts. The gene calls are TRBV28 and TRBJ1-2, with D perhaps matching TRBD1 (6 bases). With 3 bases removed from V and 6 bases from J, the gap between germline ends came to 11 bases. The CDR3 totals 13 residues. The V gene's germline CDR1 is MDHEN and CDR2 SYDVKM. The CDR3 spells CASSLPGQNGYTF. The CDR3 DNA sequence: TGTGCCAGCAGTTTGCCTGGACAGAATGGCTACACCTTC.

The chain recombines TRBV27 with TRBJ2-7, with D perhaps TRBD2 (6 bases). The CDR3 is 16 residues long. CDR1 MNHEY and CDR2 SMNVEV come from the germline V gene (reference sequence). The V end was cut by 7 bases, the J end by 6 bases, with 25 bases between. CDR3 bases: TGTGCCAGCACTGGGCAAGGGCGGGGTTTAATCGGCGAGCAGTACTTC. The encoded protein is CASTGQGRGLIGEQYF.

This clonotype was observed a few times. The CDR3 loop is CSVGGGSGEQYF. In nucleotides, the CDR3 is TGCAGCGTGGGGGGGGGATCGGGGGAGCAGTACTTC. The chain recombines TRBV29-1 with TRBJ2-7; 7 positions agree with TRBD2. The ends lost 6 bases at V and 7 bases at J; junction bases unmatched: 9. This CDR3 is built from 12 residues. The germline V gene encodes CDR1 SQVTM and CDR2 ANQGSEA.

A remark on this clonotype: This may stem from a read error, because a much larger clone lies one nucleotide away. V usage is TRBV20-1 and J usage is TRBJ2-7; TRBD2 might be the D (6 bases). This CDR3 comprises 14 residues. CDR1 is DFQATT, CDR2 SNEGSKA, per germline (reference sequence). The CDR3 sequence is CSARTSEGGYEPYF. In nucleotides, the CDR3 is TGCAGTGCTAGAACTTCGGAGGGTGGGTACGAGCCGTACTTC.

This clonotype came up a few times. DNA of the CDR3: TGTGCCAGCAGCCAGGCCCCTATGACTAGCGGGAGTACAGATACGCAGTATTTT. Its protein product is CASSQAPMTSGSTDTQYF. The V call is TRBV7-8, the J call TRBJ2-3, with TRBD2 matching 12 bases. CDR1 is SGHVS and CDR2 is FQNEAQ in the germline V gene. V was pared by 5 bases and J by 3 bases, with 12 bases of the junction left unmatched. The CDR3 spans 18 residues.

This clonotype was seen repeatedly, ten times or more. The chain carries TRBV27 and TRBJ2-7; 7 nucleotides line up with TRBD1. Trimming took 3 bases from V and 7 from J; bases not matched to a gene: 9. The germline CDR1 and CDR2 sequences are MNHEY and SMNVEV (reference sequence). This CDR3 contains 14 residues. This CDR3 is CASSFGQVPGEQYF. The CDR3 DNA follows: TGTGCCAGCAGTTTCGGACAGGTCCCTGGGGAGCAGTACTTC.

This clonotype was counted ten times or more. This chain uses TRBV7-8 with TRBJ2-7, with TRBD2 as a possible D gene (5 bases). With 5 bases removed from V and 1 base from J, the gap between germline ends came to 12 bases. The CDR3 runs 14 residues. In germline, CDR1 is SGHVS, CDR2 FQNEAQ. This CDR3 reads CASSPERRSYEQYF. The DNA for the CDR3 is TGTGCCAGCAGCCCAGAGAGGAGGTCCTACGAGCAGTACTTC.

The chain uses TRBV3-1 and TRBJ2-5; D gene unclear. The CDR3 covers 12 residues. Germline CDR1 is LGHDT and CDR2 is YNNKEL (reference sequence). The ends were cut back, 2 bases at V and 5 bases at J, with 6 bases in the middle. CDR3 coding DNA: TGTGCCAGCAGCCAAACATGGGAGACCCAGTACTTC. It translates to CASSQTWETQYF.

The J gene is TRBJ2-1, the V gene TRBV28; 10 bases fit TRBD1. V dropped 8 bases and J dropped 6; count of bases not matched to a gene: 4. Germline-derived CDR1 and CDR2 are MDHEN and SYDVKM. The CDR3 contains 13 residues. The CDR3 bases are TGTGCCAGCGAGACAGGGGGCGGCAATGAGCAGTTCTTC. The encoded protein is CASETGGGNEQFF.

The V call is TRBV20-1, the J call TRBJ1-5; perhaps TRBD1 as D (5 bases). Trimming left V 1 base short and J 7 bases short, with 14 bases between. Germline V gene sequence: CDR1 DFQATT, CDR2 SNEGSKA (reference sequence). This CDR3 region has 14 residues. The CDR3 DNA is TGCAGTGCTAGAGGTCGGGGGGTTGGGCAGCCCCAGCATTTT. It yields the protein CSARGRGVGQPQHF.

This clonotype was observed many times. The V gene is TRBV20-1, the J gene TRBJ2-7; 7 bases agree with TRBD2. Germline trimming cut 0 bases from V and 6 bases from J; bases unmatched to any gene: 8. Germline V CDR1 and CDR2: DFQATT, SNEGSKA (reference sequence). The CDR3 loop spans 14 amino acids. Written as DNA, the CDR3 is TGCAGTGCTAGAGATGCTAGCGGTGTCCTCGAGCAGTACTTC. Translated, it gives CSARDASGVLEQYF.

The J gene is TRBJ2-1, the V gene TRBV6-9, with D perhaps matching TRBD1 (5 bases). Trimming cost V 8 bases and J 8 bases, with 22 bases left between them. The CDR3 length is 15 residues. CDR1 and CDR2 (germline): MNHGY, SVAAGI. This CDR3 reads CASGSRPLGVDEQFF. CDR3 nucleotides: TGTGCCAGCGGTTCGAGGCCCCTAGGGGTTGATGAGCAGTTCTTC.

This clonotype was observed a handful of times. The chain has TRBV4-1 and TRBJ2-3, with D perhaps matching TRBD2 (6 bases). The V and J ends lost 0 bases and 2 bases respectively, with 15 bases between them. This CDR3 spans 17 amino acids. The germline V gene encodes CDR1 MGHRA and CDR2 YSYEKL. Here the CDR3 DNA reads TGCGCCAGCAGCCAAGAGGTTCTGGAGGGATTCACAGATACGCAGTATTTT. This translates into CASSQEVLEGFTDTQYF.